This TCR beta chain was documented in a study of cytomegalovirus exposure and HLA in healthy donors. As for the study in general: From donors who were HLA-typed, an early data release held about 89 million unique TCRs.

This clone showed up just a few times. Its antigen is currently unknown. V was clipped by 5 bases and J by 6 bases; unmatched bases: 9. This CDR3 has 14 amino acids. Germline assignment: CDR1 SGHTA and CDR2 FQGNSA. Primers included in the PCR were 60 Vbeta and 13 Jbeta primers. Measured with immunoSEQ multiplex PCR; TCRdb has only the in-frame clones, and not every one. The sample carries about 200,000 clones, roughly 80% recorded once. Overall study results and limits: Reports showed the classifier diagnosing cytomegalovirus status with high specificity and sensitivity. Prior analysis indicated that the majority of TCR beta V segments exhibited productivity approximately 87% or approximately 30% of the time. Later analysis placed DRB1 highest and HLA-C lowest in TCR association rates, which differed by HLA locus.

The V and J genes are TRBV7-2 and TRBJ1-1, with TRBD1 identical over 7 bases. The sample was PBMCs. The source is a man aged 25 to 40 in good health and CMV-seronegative. CDR3 coding DNA: TGTGCCAGCAGCCCGCGCAAGGGGGCCCCTGAAGCTTTCTTT. Its translation is CASSPRKGAPEAFF. Drawing the rest from reference TRBV7-2 and TRBJ1-1, the complete variable domain is GAGVSQSPSNKVTEKGKDVELRCDPISGHTALYWYRQSLGQGLEFLIYFQGNSAPDKSGLPSDRFSAERTGGSVSTLTIQRTQQEDSAVYLCASSPRKGAPEAFFGQGTRLTVV.